The 21 T cell receptor beta chains presented below share a single source sample, sequenced in a study of blood T cell repertoires in COVID-19. TCRdb's table, derived via immunoSEQ multiplex PCR, lists solely in-frame clones and lacks some. The sample yields 150,000 to 250,000 clones, about 80% seen once. Sequencing input: PBMCs or T cells enriched from blood (not recorded which). The receptor source for this set is a middle-aged man who had recovered from COVID-19.

V is TRBV5-5 and J is TRBJ1-1; TRBD1 might be the D (5 bases). V gave up 5 bases and J gave up 1 base, with 12 bases separating them. Germline V gene sequence: CDR1 SGHKS, CDR2 YYEKEE (reference sequence). CDR3 length: 14 amino acids. The CDR3 DNA reads as TGTGCCAGCAGTATAACAGGATCGAACACTGAAGCTTTCTTT. The encoded protein is CASSITGSNTEAFF.

The gene calls are TRBV4-1 and TRBJ2-7, with 16 bases identical to TRBD2. The CDR3 totals 17 residues. V gave up 3 bases and J gave up 6 bases; unmatched junction bases: 8. Germline V lookup: CDR1 MGHRA, CDR2 YSYEKL. CDR3 bases: TGCGCCAGCAGCCAGGGACTAGCGGGGGGGCCGAGGGGCGAGCAGTACTTC. It is translated as CASSQGLAGGPRGEQYF.

This clone was counted a single time. The chain combines TRBV27 with TRBJ2-1, with D perhaps TRBD2 (6 bases). Germline CDR1 is MNHEY and CDR2 is SMNVEV (reference sequence). This CDR3 spans 12 amino acids. V was shortened by 5 bases and J by 4 bases, with 6 bases between the two germline ends. The CDR3 DNA reads TGTGCCAGCAGTCGGGGGTACAATGAGCAGTTCTTC. Amino acid sequence: CASSRGYNEQFF.

The table lists this clone with a count of one. The chain is built from TRBV9 and TRBJ1-4, with D perhaps matching TRBD1 (6 bases). CDR1 is SGDLS, CDR2 YYNGEE, per germline. CDR3 length equals 15 residues. Trimming left V 4 bases short and J 0 bases short, with 10 bases between. The CDR3 spells CASSPPGATNEKLFF. CDR3 in DNA: TGTGCCAGCAGCCCACCAGGGGCAACTAATGAAAAACTGTTTTTT.

The chain recombines TRBV28 with TRBJ1-3; D is undetermined. The CDR3 is 17 amino acids. The germline V and J ends were trimmed by 2 bases and 0 bases, with 14 bases remaining between them. The V gene's germline CDR1 is MDHEN and CDR2 SYDVKM. Here the CDR3 reads CASSLLPYQASGNTIYF. The CDR3 region has the DNA TGTGCCAGCAGTTTACTTCCCTACCAGGCCTCTGGAAACACCATATATTTT.

This clone was picked up a small number of times. V and J are TRBV18 and TRBJ2-7; 8 positions agree with TRBD1. CDR3 length: 14 residues. Trimming cost V 2 bases and J 8 bases; bases outside gene matches: 8. CDR1 is KGHSH and CDR2 is LQKENI in the germline V gene. The CDR3 DNA reads as TGTGCCAGCTCACCAGAAGGACAGGGATTCCAGCAGTACTTC. Translated: CASSPEGQGFQQYF.

This sequence joins TRBV7-2 and TRBJ1-2; 9 positions match TRBD1. The CDR3 is 17 residues long. V was clipped by 5 bases and J by 1 base; unmatched bases: 11. Germline CDR1 SGHTA, CDR2 FQGNSA. This CDR3 is CASSPGQGRLFNYGYTF. The CDR3 coding sequence is TGTGCCAGCAGCCCGGGACAGGGAAGGTTGTTTAACTATGGCTACACCTTC.

The chain employs TRBV5-1 and TRBJ2-2; D unclear. V gave up 0 bases and J gave up 5 bases, with 8 bases separating them. There are 14 residues in the CDR3. Germline V CDR1 and CDR2: SGHRS, YFSETQ. DNA for the CDR3: TGCGCCAGCAGCTTGGACAGTACGACCGGGGAGCTGTTTTTT. Translated: CASSLDSTTGELFF.

This clone appeared a few times. The chain links TRBV19 to TRBJ1-1, with 7 bases that match TRBD1. V lost 3 bases, J lost 7 bases, and 2 bases stayed unmatched. Germline assignment: CDR1 LNHDA and CDR2 SQIVND (reference sequence). The CDR3 runs to 12 residues. The DNA for the CDR3 is TGTGCCAGTAGTATGGGGACAGTTGAAGCTTTCTTT. Encoded protein: CASSMGTVEAFF.

The V gene is TRBV7-2, the J gene TRBJ2-3, with 7 bases lining up with TRBD1. The CDR3 is 16 amino acids. Per germline, CDR1 SGHTA and CDR2 FQGNSA. After removal of 0 bases from V and 2 bases from J, the junction contained 5 bases not matched to a gene. The CDR3 here is CASSLAVQGVTDTQYF. In DNA form, the CDR3 reads TGTGCCAGCAGCTTAGCGGTGCAGGGGGTCACAGATACGCAGTATTTT.

The chain carries TRBV3-1 (or the pseudogene TRBV3-2) and TRBJ2-5, with a weak D call TRBD2 (5 bases). This CDR3 region has 14 residues. Germline CDR1 is LGHDT and CDR2 is YNNKEL (reference sequence). Trimming took off 4 bases at V and 3 bases at J, with 12 bases between the two ends. CDR3 residues: CASSRVGREETQYF. In nucleotides, the CDR3 is TGTGCCAGCAGCCGGGTAGGGCGGGAAGAGACCCAGTACTTC.

V usage is TRBV5-6 and J usage is TRBJ1-6; no reliable D call. The CDR3 loop spans 15 amino acids. The ends were cut back, 4 bases at V and 7 bases at J, with 15 bases in the middle. Germline V gene sequence: CDR1 SGHDT, CDR2 YYEEEE. The CDR3 DNA follows: TGTGCCAGCAGCCTGATCGGAGGCCGGAATTCACCCCTCCACTTT. This encodes CASSLIGGRNSPLHF. The full variable domain, its missing parts supplied by reference TRBV5-6 and TRBJ1-6, is DAGVTQSPTHLIKTRGQQVTLRCSPKSGHDTVSWYQQALGQGPQFIFQYYEEEERQRGNFPDRFSGHQFPNYSSELNVNALLLGDSALYLCASSLIGGRNSPLHFGNGTRLTVT.

This chain connects TRBV11-2 to TRBJ2-3, with 9 positions matching TRBD1. J lost 7 bases, V lost 2 bases, and 7 bases had no gene match. CDR1 and CDR2 (germline): SGHAT, FQNNGV. The CDR3 has 15 amino acids. CDR3 sequence reads: CASSLRTGVGNTQYF. DNA of the CDR3: TGTGCCAGCAGCTTACGGACAGGGGTGGGGAATACGCAGTATTTT. Full variable domain (outside the CDR3, taken from reference TRBV11-2 and TRBJ2-3): EAGVAQSPRYKIIEKRQSVAFWCNPISGHATLYWYQQILGQGPKLLIQFQNNGVVDDSQLPKDRFSAERLKGVDSTLKIQPAKLEDSAVYLCASSLRTGVGNTQYFGPGTRLTVL.

The CDR3 reads CASSRGGDEKLFF. In DNA form, the CDR3 reads TGTGCCAGCAGCAGGGGAGGGGATGAAAAACTGTTTTTT. This chain uses TRBV27 with TRBJ1-4; D perhaps matches TRBD1 (6 bases). Germline V gives CDR1 MNHEY, CDR2 SMNVEV (reference sequence). V shed 6 bases and J shed 6 bases, with 11 bases lying between them. The CDR3 has 13 residues.

The chain carries TRBV7-8 and TRBJ1-2; D possibly corresponds to TRBD1 (5 bases). CDR1 is SGHVS and CDR2 is FQNEAQ in the germline V gene. V lost 5 bases to trimming and J lost 5 bases, with 24 bases between them. This CDR3 comprises 17 residues. In nucleotides, the CDR3 is TGTGCCAGCAGCCCCAGTCGCGGTTGGGTGACAGAGTATGGCTACACCTTC. This sequence encodes CASSPSRGWVTEYGYTF.

The chain links TRBV5-5 to TRBJ1-1, with D perhaps TRBD1 (5 bases). Germline CDR1 and CDR2: SGHKS and YYEKEE (reference sequence). The CDR3 spans 14 residues. V lost 4 bases, J lost 0 bases, and 10 bases lay in between. In nucleotides, the CDR3 is TGTGCCAGCAGCCAGACAGCGATGAACACTGAAGCTTTCTTT. It codes for CASSQTAMNTEAFF.

The chain combines TRBV4-1 with TRBJ1-1; weak D call: TRBD1 (6 bases). This CDR3 contains 15 residues. Germline-derived CDR1 and CDR2 are MGHRA and YSYEKL. V lost 2 bases to trimming and J lost 1 base, with 11 bases between them. This CDR3 reads CASSQKPGANTEAFF. In nucleotides, the CDR3 is TGCGCCAGCAGCCAAAAGCCAGGGGCGAACACTGAAGCTTTCTTT.

The chain recombines TRBV29-1 with TRBJ1-5, with D possibly matching TRBD1 (5 bases). Germline CDR1 reads SQVTM; CDR2 reads ANQGSEA. Trimming cost V 5 bases and J 3 bases, with 14 bases left between them. CDR3 size: 14 residues. As DNA, the CDR3 is TGCAGCGTTCTGACGACAGACCCCAATCAGCCCCAGCATTTT. Translation: CSVLTTDPNQPQHF.

The chain employs TRBV18 and TRBJ2-1; the D gene is possibly TRBD2 (5 bases). Germline V lookup: CDR1 KGHSH, CDR2 LQKENI. Trimming took off 3 bases at V and 2 bases at J, with 14 bases between the two ends. The CDR3 spans 16 residues. In DNA, the CDR3 is TGTGCCAGCTCACCCCCGCCCGGGGAGACCTACAATGAGCAGTTCTTC. Translating gives CASSPPPGETYNEQFF.

This clone has more than one count but fewer than ten. The CDR3 DNA follows: TGCGCCAGCACTCAGGGCCACAGTACCATATACAATGAGCAGTTCTTC. Translated, it gives CASTQGHSTIYNEQFF. The V call is TRBV5-1, the J call TRBJ2-1; maybe TRBD1 (5 bases). This CDR3 is built from 16 residues. Germline loops: CDR1 SGHRS, CDR2 YFSETQ. Trimming took 6 bases from V and 4 from J, leaving 20 bases between them.

The gene calls are TRBV2 and TRBJ1-4; D perhaps matches TRBD1 (5 bases). The germline V gene encodes CDR1 SNHLY and CDR2 FYNNEI. The germline V and J ends were trimmed by 7 bases and 4 bases, with 16 bases remaining between them. The CDR3 covers 15 residues. The CDR3 loop is CASTGQAMINEKLFF. For the CDR3, the DNA is TGTGCCAGCACAGGGCAGGCGATGATTAATGAAAAACTGTTTTTT.